Listed here is a single T cell receptor (beta chain). Its target antigen remains unknown. No quality values exist for individual bases; no much larger clone is one base distant. The sample's time point, from its label and the paper: after dendritic cell vaccination, including at tumor progression/relapse. Selection of patients required sufficient residual fresh-frozen tumor tissue and over two years of available survival data. None of the glioblastoma patients carried an isocitrate dehydrogenase mutation, although molecular status otherwise varied. PBMC were collected before vaccination, two weeks after the third vaccination, and at tumor progression if tumor progression occurred. The Qiagen DNeasy Blood extraction Kit was used to extract genomic DNA. The immunoSEQ assay amplified TCRB CDR3 regions from about 2 micrograms of genomic DNA, or from all available DNA when less than that amount was available. For multiplex PCR, 60 forward primers for TCR V beta segments and 13 reverse primers for J beta segments were used. To estimate the number of reads per starting template, synthetic control templates were added to each sample at limiting dilution. The Illumina HiSeq System generated 87 bp sequencing reads. The source study handled its data this way. PCR and sequencing errors were removed by a nearest neighbor algorithm that merged closely related sequences. TCR overlap was defined as the percentage of unique tumor TCR beta sequences that were also found in the peripheral blood of the same patient. As stored in TCRdb, this immuneACCESS dataset retains in-frame rearrangements with V and J assigned. A fraction of the clones does not appear; measured against another copy, unresolved V genes explain less than half of the discrepancy, and the remainder lacks a known reason. V, J and clone size are taken as reported in that table, and D and trimming were inferred from the DNA itself. The sample table shows over 55,000 clones, and about 86% are seen once. The top ten hold about 15% of the sample.

This entry is derived from a study of glioma-infiltrating T cells after dendritic cell vaccination (dated by TCRdb to about 2016). Regarding the complete study: Of the 15 or so glioblastoma patients in the cohort, all drawn from Phase I and II dendritic cell vaccination trials, 9 were newly diagnosed and 6 had recurrent disease. Autologous tumor lysate-pulsed dendritic cell vaccination was administered to the patients between the early 2000s and the early 2010s. To make the vaccine, monocyte-derived dendritic cells were cultured for about seven days with IL-4 and GM-CSF and then pulsed overnight with autologous tumor lysate. Patients received three intradermal dendritic cell vaccine injections at biweekly intervals in the arm below the axilla. In glioblastoma patients vaccinated with dendritic cells, deep sequencing of TCR beta CDR3 regions served to measure the amount of tumor-infiltrating lymphocytes and to compare repertoires between tumor and blood. Survival after dendritic cell vaccination was correlated with TCR sequencing metrics, such as TIL content and the overlap between tumor and blood repertoires. The research as a whole found: TCR clonality showed no direct relationship with survival, which suggests that a diverse polyclonal response may be important. Longer time to progression and overall survival after dendritic cell vaccination were predicted by higher estimated pretreatment TIL content. The cohort was small and heterogeneous, with few patients having full blood and tumor sets and even fewer initial-recurrent tumor pairs. The three-group TCR overlap response model was described as speculative and requiring prospective validation.

The germline V gene supplies CDR1 MGHRA and CDR2 YSYEKL. Measured from the cysteine to the phenylalanine, the CDR3 is 17 residues long. The kept DNA is CDR3 alone, 51 bases in frame from the first base. The V end gives up 1 base and the J end 3 bases, leaving 7 bases in the junction not matched to a gene. The V and J genes are TRBV4-1 and TRBJ2-1; TRBD2 agrees with 9 junctional bases. This specimen was blood, taken after dendritic cell vaccination. The source is a human donor with glioblastoma. The CDR3 reads as follows: CASSQGTSAIDYNEQFF. The nucleotides are TGCGCCAGCAGCCAAGGGACTAGCGCTATCGACTACAATGAGCAGTTCTTC.